This TCR beta chain was profiled in a study of T cell responses to AZD1222 COVID-19 vaccine. Germline V gives CDR1 KGHDR, CDR2 SFDVKD. The CDR3 has 14 residues. Trimming took off 6 bases at V and 2 bases at J, with 11 bases between the two ends. Study observations and caveats: Females outnumbered males among donors, who were mostly white British; clonal diversity was possibly underestimated. Compared with day 0, the breadth and depth of the Spike-specific TCR repertoire rose significantly after two doses of AZD1222.

In regard to this clone: What it binds is unknown.

Measured with immunoSEQ multiplex PCR; TCRdb has only the in-frame clones, and not every one. The sample has 160,000 or so clones; about 92% are singletons. Sequencing was performed on peripheral blood, taken on day 0 of MenACWY control vaccination. The genes are TRBV24-1 and TRBJ2-3; D assignment may be TRBD1 or TRBD2 (5 bases each). This sequence originates from an adult in good health. The CDR3 DNA reads as TGTGCCACCAGTCGGGGACCATACACAGATACGCAGTATTTT. Residues: CATSRGPYTDTQYF.